This T cell receptor (beta chain) was captured in a study of blood T cell repertoires in COVID-19. Study at large: Sites across the United States, Italy and Spain contributed samples from acute and convalescent COVID-19.

The assay was immunoSEQ multiplex PCR, and TCRdb's table has in-frame clones only and misses some. The sample holds 80,000 or so clones, about 88% seen once. The clonotype originates from a human donor in a cohort sampled during active COVID-19. Specimen: peripheral blood.

The CDR3, as DNA: TGCAGCGTTGAAGACCGAGGGAGACCGATGCAGTATTTT. This sequence encodes CSVEDRGRPMQYF. J is TRBJ2-3 and V is TRBV29-1; perhaps TRBD2 as D (5 bases). Germline-derived CDR1 and CDR2 are SQVTM and ANQGSEA. The CDR3 covers 13 residues. The V end was cut by 0 bases, the J end by 11 bases, with 15 bases between.